Listed here is a single T cell receptor beta chain. These data come from a study of blood T cell repertoires in COVID-19. Some clones are missing from TCRdb's copy, which holds only in-frame ones; the method was immunoSEQ multiplex PCR. This table holds some 400,000 clones, approximately 80% found once. The length of the CDR3 is 15 residues. Germline values: CDR1 MRHNA, CDR2 SNTAGT. V lost 2 bases to trimming and J lost 1 base; unmatched junction nucleotides: 0. Source material: peripheral blood. The rearrangement links TRBV6-4 to TRBJ2-3, with TRBD1 matching over 10 bases. This TCR was recovered from a human donor with acute or convalescent COVID-19. The donor label of this sample is uncertain. The chain's CDR3 is CASSDGTGGTDTQYF. Written as DNA, the CDR3 is TGTGCCAGCAGTGACGGGACAGGGGGCACAGATACGCAGTATTTT.